Listed below are T cell receptor beta chains from one sample, sequenced in a study of patients and donors after allogeneic stem cell transplantation. TCRdb itself ran the RT-PCR reads through MiXCR, one entry per CDR3 protein. The table records tens of thousands of distinct CDR3 sequences, about 48% of them present only once. The sample comprised blood, either unsorted or a sorted T cell fraction (not recorded which). The receptors shown here come from a human donor who was either an allogeneic HSCT recipient or a stem cell or donor lymphocyte infusion donor (not recorded which). It is not recorded whose cells these are; they may come from a transplant donor. Both conserved end residues are part of each CDR3. Fields, in order: V gene, D gene, J gene, clone size, CDR3 protein, CDR3 DNA. The D gene is left open where the match is weak. Some rows mark clone size as missing; the rest say once, few, many or name a class of expanded clone.

TRBV20-1	TRBD2	TRBJ2-3	.	CSASQGGRSDTQYF	TGCAGTGCTAGTCAGGGCGGGAGATCAGATACGCAGTATTTT
TRBV7-2	.	TRBJ1-2	once	CASRPEAAGVYGYTF	TGTGCCAGCAGGCCAGAAGCCGCAGGGGTCTATGGCTACACCTTC
TRBV5-1	.	TRBJ2-5	.	CASSLDREGETQYF	TGCGCCAGCAGCCTTGACAGAGAGGGGGAGACCCAGTACTTC
TRBV2	.	TRBJ2-7	.	CASSPPGRRTYEQYF	TGTGCCAGCAGTCCCCCGGGCAGGCGAACCTACGAGCAGTACTTC
TRBV4-3	.	TRBJ1-1	.	CASSQERRIEAFF	TGCGCCAGCAGCCAAGAGAGGCGGATTGAAGCTTTCTTT
TRBV11-2	.	TRBJ2-2	.	CASSLVLPGPTGELFF	TGTGCCAGCAGCTTAGTGTTGCCAGGGCCCACCGGGGAGCTGTTTTTT
TRBV7-9	.	TRBJ2-1	.	CASSQTVLGTYNEQFF	TGTGCCAGCAGCCAGACGGTGCTGGGGACCTACAATGAGCAGTTCTTC
TRBV9	.	TRBJ1-2	few	CASSVGTGKWGGYTF	TGTGCCAGCAGCGTAGGAACAGGGAAATGGGGTGGCTACACCTTC
TRBV4-3	.	TRBJ2-1	.	CASSPQPGLSNEQFF	TGCGCCAGCAGCCCCCAACCGGGACTGAGTAATGAGCAGTTCTTC
TRBV20-1	.	TRBJ2-2	.	CSANRRSRGELFF	TGCAGTGCTAACCGTCGATCCCGCGGGGAGCTGTTTTTT
TRBV3-1	.	TRBJ1-5	few	CASSQAENQPQHF	TGTGCCAGCAGCCAGGCAGAAAATCAGCCCCAGCATTTT
TRBV5-1	.	TRBJ1-4	.	CATARSATNEKLFF	TGCGCCACAGCACGGAGTGCAACTAATGAAAAACTGTTTTTT
TRBV14	.	TRBJ2-5	.	CASSHRGFQETQYF	TGTGCCAGCAGCCACAGGGGCTTCCAAGAGACCCAGTACTTC
TRBV5-5	.	TRBJ1-2	.	CASSFTAGDNYGYTF	TGTGCCAGCAGCTTTACAGCAGGGGATAACTATGGCTACACCTTC
TRBV9	.	TRBJ2-1	.	CASSVSGANNEQFF	TGTGCCAGCAGCGTTTCCGGGGCAAACAATGAGCAGTTCTTC
TRBV10-3	.	TRBJ1-4	few	CAISDPVELPNEKLFF	TGTGCCATCAGTGATCCGGTGGAGTTGCCTAATGAAAAACTGTTTTTT
TRBV28	.	TRBJ1-1	few	CASSPGAVDTEAFF	TGTGCCAGCAGTCCGGGGGCCGTGGACACTGAAGCTTTCTTT
TRBV24-1	.	TRBJ2-2	once	CATSGQNTGELFF	TGTGCCACCAGTGGCCAAAACACCGGGGAGCTGTTTTTT
TRBV4-2	.	TRBJ1-2	.	CASSQDILYGYTF	TGTGCCAGCAGCCAAGATATACTATATGGCTACACCTTC
TRBV4-3	.	TRBJ1-3	.	CASSQEEQGTGNTIYF	TGCGCCAGCAGCCAAGAAGAACAGGGTACCGGGAACACCATATATTTT
TRBV12-5	.	TRBJ2-7	.	CASGLVPGDRTYEQYF	TGTGCTAGTGGTTTGGTACCGGGGGACCGAACCTACGAGCAGTACTTC
TRBV29-1	TRBD2	TRBJ2-7	.	CSSETSGSSYEQYF	TGCAGCTCCGAGACTAGCGGGTCCTCCTACGAGCAGTACTTC
TRBV28	TRBD1	TRBJ1-5	few	CASSSGTVYSNQPQHF	TGTGCCAGCAGTTCCGGGACAGTTTATAGCAATCAGCCCCAGCATTTT
TRBV4-1	TRBD1	TRBJ1-2	.	CASSPDRYGYTF	TGCGCCAGCAGCCCGGACAGGTATGGCTACACCTTC
TRBV20-1	.	TRBJ1-2	.	CSATTSGDWANYGYTF	TGCAGTGCTACCACTAGCGGGGACTGGGCTAACTATGGCTACACCTTC
TRBV10-3	.	TRBJ1-1	.	CAISKGNTEAFF	TGTGCCATCAGTAAAGGGAACACTGAAGCTTTCTTT
TRBV4-2	TRBD1	TRBJ1-2	few	CASSQERTGVNYGYTF	TGTGCCAGCAGCCAAGAGCGAACAGGGGTTAACTATGGCTACACCTTC
TRBV20-1	.	TRBJ1-2	.	CSARDLKGTDWGYGYTF	TGCAGTGCTAGAGATTTGAAAGGGACGGACTGGGGCTATGGCTACACCTTC
TRBV12-5	.	TRBJ1-5	few	CASGWRGGFGNQPQHF	TGTGCTAGTGGCTGGAGAGGGGGGTTCGGCAATCAGCCCCAGCATTTT
TRBV29-1	.	TRBJ1-2	.	CSVLGSGNNYGYTF	TGCAGCGTACTGGGGTCGGGGAACAACTATGGCTACACCTTC
TRBV9	.	TRBJ1-1	few	CASSSGHNTEAFF	TGTGCCAGCAGCTCCGGACACAACACTGAAGCTTTCTTT
TRBV29-1	TRBD1	TRBJ1-2	.	CSVGGTVEGYGYTF	TGCAGCGTCGGGGGGACAGTAGAGGGATATGGCTACACCTTC
TRBV10-1	.	TRBJ2-3	.	CASSESSDRRDTQYF	TGCGCCAGCAGTGAGTCCTCGGACAGGAGGGACACGCAGTATTTT
TRBV6-2/TRBV6-3	TRBD1	TRBJ1-5	few	CASLRDRGQPQHF	TGTGCCAGTCTCCGGGACAGGGGACAGCCCCAGCATTTT
TRBV5-1	.	TRBJ1-6	.	CASSLVGDSPLHF	TGCGCCAGCAGCTTGGTCGGGGATTCACCCCTCCACTTT
TRBV24-1	.	TRBJ1-5	.	CATSGRGHPYNQPQHF	TGTGCCACCAGTGGTCGGGGACACCCATACAATCAGCCCCAGCATTTT
TRBV5-1	.	TRBJ1-2	.	CASSLGTRTGNYGYTF	TGCGCCAGCAGCCTGGGAACCCGGACGGGGAACTATGGCTACACCTTC
TRBV29-1	.	TRBJ1-2	few	CSVEGGAGINYGYTF	TGCAGCGTTGAAGGGGGGGCAGGGATTAACTATGGCTACACCTTC
TRBV9	.	TRBJ1-5	few	CASSPQGNGQPQHF	TGTGCCAGCAGCCCCCAGGGGAACGGGCAGCCCCAGCATTTT
TRBV12-3/TRBV12-4	.	TRBJ1-2	.	CASSRGPRGGDYGYTF	TGTGCCAGCAGCCGAGGCCCGCGGGGGGGTGACTATGGCTACACCTTC
TRBV4-3	TRBD1	TRBJ1-3	many	CASSPVQDRGRNTIYF	TGCGCCAGCAGCCCCGTTCAGGACAGGGGTAGAAACACCATATATTTT
TRBV29-1	.	TRBJ2-3	.	CSVAGRSTDTQYF	TGCAGCGTTGCAGGGAGGAGCACAGATACGCAGTATTTT
TRBV7-8	TRBD1	TRBJ1-5	many	CASSHGTGPNQPQHF	TGTGCCAGCAGCCACGGGACAGGCCCCAATCAGCCCCAGCATTTT
TRBV25-1	.	TRBJ1-1	few	CASSEGDYTEAFF	TGTGCCAGCAGTGAAGGAGACTACACTGAAGCTTTCTTT
TRBV3-1	.	TRBJ1-2	.	CASSPLEGGYTF	TGTGCCAGCAGCCCGTTGGAGGGTGGCTACACCTTC
TRBV20-1	TRBD2	TRBJ2-3	.	CSANRLAGATDTQYF	TGCAGTGCTAACAGACTAGCGGGAGCCACAGATACGCAGTATTTT
TRBV25-1	.	TRBJ1-6	.	CASSPTGPDRGILNSPLHF	TGTGCCAGCAGTCCTACAGGTCCCGACCGTGGTATTCTCAATTCACCCCTCCACTTT
TRBV9	TRBD1	TRBJ2-4	.	CASSGGGTGGQNIQYF	TGTGCCAGCAGCGGAGGGGGGACAGGAGGTCAAAACATTCAGTACTTC
TRBV6-6	.	TRBJ1-3	.	CASSYSGTGMRGNTIYF	TGTGCCAGCAGTTACTCGGGTACAGGGATGCGTGGAAACACCATATATTTT
TRBV15	.	TRBJ2-5	.	CATSRDPVGETQYF	TGTGCCACCAGCAGAGATCCAGTAGGAGAGACCCAGTACTTC
TRBV12-3/TRBV12-4	TRBD1	TRBJ1-5	.	CASSITRQGLGWQPQHF	TGTGCCAGCAGTATAACTCGACAGGGATTAGGATGGCAGCCCCAGCATTTT
TRBV28	.	TRBJ2-1	once	CASSHGGEQFF	TGTGCCAGCAGTCACGGGGGCGAGCAGTTCTTC
TRBV20-1	TRBD1	TRBJ1-1	.	CSASKGQGARRTEAFF	TGCAGTGCTAGTAAGGGACAGGGGGCGCGGAGGACTGAAGCTTTCTTT